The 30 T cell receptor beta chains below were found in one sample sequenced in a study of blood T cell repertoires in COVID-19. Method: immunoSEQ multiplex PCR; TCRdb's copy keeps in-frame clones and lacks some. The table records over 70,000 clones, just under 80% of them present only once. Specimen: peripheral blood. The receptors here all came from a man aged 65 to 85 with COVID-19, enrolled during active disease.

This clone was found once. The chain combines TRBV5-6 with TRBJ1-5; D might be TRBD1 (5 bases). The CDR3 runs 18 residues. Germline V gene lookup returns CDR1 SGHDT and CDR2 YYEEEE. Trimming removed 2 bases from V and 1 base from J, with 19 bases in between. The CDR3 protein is CASSLKFTGSGSNQPQHF. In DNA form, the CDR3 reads TGTGCCAGCAGCTTAAAGTTCACAGGTTCAGGGAGCAATCAGCCCCAGCATTTT.

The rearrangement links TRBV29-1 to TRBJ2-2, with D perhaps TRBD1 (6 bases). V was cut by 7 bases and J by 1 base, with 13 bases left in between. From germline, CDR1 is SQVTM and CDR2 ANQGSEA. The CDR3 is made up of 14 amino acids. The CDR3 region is CSALQGMNTGELFF. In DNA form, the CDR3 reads TGCAGCGCGCTACAGGGAATGAACACCGGGGAGCTGTTTTTT.

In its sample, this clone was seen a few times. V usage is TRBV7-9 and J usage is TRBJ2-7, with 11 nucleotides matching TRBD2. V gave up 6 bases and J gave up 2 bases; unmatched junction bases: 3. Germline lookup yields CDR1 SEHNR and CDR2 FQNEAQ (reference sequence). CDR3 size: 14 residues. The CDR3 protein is CASRTSGSTYEQYF. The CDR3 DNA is TGTGCCAGCAGAACTAGCGGGAGTACCTACGAGCAGTACTTC.

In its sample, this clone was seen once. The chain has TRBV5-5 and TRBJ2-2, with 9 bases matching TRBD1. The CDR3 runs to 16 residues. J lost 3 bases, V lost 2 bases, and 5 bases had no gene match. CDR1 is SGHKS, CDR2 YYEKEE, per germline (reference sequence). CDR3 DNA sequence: TGTGCCAGCAGCTTCAGACAGGGGGTCGACACCGGGGAGCTGTTTTTT. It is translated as CASSFRQGVDTGELFF.

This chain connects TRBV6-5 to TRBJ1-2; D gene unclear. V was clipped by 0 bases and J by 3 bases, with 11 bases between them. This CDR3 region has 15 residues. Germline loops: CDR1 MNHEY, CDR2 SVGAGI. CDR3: CASSYSKNGDYGYTF. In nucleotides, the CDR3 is TGTGCCAGCAGTTACTCGAAAAACGGGGACTATGGCTACACCTTC.

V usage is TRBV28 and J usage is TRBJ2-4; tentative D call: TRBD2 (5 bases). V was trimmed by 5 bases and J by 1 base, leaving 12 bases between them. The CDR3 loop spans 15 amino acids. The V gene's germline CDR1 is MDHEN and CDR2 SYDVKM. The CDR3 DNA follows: TGTGCCAGCAGTCAAGAGCCGGGGGCCAAAAACATTCAGTACTTC. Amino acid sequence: CASSQEPGAKNIQYF.

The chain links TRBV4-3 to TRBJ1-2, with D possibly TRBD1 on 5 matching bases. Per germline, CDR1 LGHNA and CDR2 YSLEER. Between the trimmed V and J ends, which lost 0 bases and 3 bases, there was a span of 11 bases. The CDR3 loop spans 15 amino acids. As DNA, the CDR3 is TGCGCCAGCAGCCAAGAGAACAGGTTCGACTATGGCTACACCTTC. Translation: CASSQENRFDYGYTF.

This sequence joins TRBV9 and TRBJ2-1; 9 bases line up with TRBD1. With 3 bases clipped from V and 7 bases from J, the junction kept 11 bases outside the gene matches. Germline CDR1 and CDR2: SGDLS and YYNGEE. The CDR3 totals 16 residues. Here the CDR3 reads CASSETPGQGGNEQFF. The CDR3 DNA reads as TGTGCCAGCAGCGAAACACCGGGACAGGGCGGGAATGAGCAGTTCTTC. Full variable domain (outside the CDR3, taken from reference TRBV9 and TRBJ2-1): DSGVTQTPKHLITATGQRVTLRCSPRSGDLSVYWYQQSLDQGLQFLIQYYNGEERAKGNILERFSAQQFPDLHSELNLSSLELGDSALYFCASSETPGQGGNEQFFGPGTRLTVL.

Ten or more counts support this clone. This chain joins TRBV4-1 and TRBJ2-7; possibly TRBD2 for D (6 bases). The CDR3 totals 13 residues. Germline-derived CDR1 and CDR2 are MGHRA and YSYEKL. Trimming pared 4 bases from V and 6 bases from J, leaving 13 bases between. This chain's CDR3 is CASSRDHSGEQYF. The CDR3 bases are TGCGCCAGCAGCCGAGACCATAGCGGCGAGCAGTACTTC.

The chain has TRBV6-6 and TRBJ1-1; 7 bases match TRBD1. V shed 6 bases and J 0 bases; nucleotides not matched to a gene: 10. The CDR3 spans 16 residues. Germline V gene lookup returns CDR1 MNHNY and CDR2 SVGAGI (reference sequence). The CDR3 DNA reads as TGTGCCAGCAGCCCCGGGACAGCTACTTTGAACACTGAAGCTTTCTTT. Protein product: CASSPGTATLNTEAFF.

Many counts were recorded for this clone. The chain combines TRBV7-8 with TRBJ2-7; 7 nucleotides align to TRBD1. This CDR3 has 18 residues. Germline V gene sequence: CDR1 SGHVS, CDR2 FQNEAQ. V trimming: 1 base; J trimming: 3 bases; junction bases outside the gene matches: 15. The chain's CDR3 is CASSLEMGLRTGHYEQYF. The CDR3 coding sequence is TGTGCCAGCAGCTTAGAGATGGGGTTGCGGACAGGCCACTACGAGCAGTACTTC. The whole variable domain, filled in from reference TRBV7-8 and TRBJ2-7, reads GAGVSQSPRYKVAKRGQDVALRCDPISGHVSLFWYQQALGQGPEFLTYFQNEAQLDKSGLPSDRFFAERPEGSVSTLKIQRTQQEDSAVYLCASSLEMGLRTGHYEQYFGPGTRLTVT.

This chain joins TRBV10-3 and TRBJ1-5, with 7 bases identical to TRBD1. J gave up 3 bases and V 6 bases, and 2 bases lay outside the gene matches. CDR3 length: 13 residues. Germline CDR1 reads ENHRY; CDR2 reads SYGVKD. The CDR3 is CAIRGQPNQPQHF. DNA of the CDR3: TGTGCCATCAGGGGACAGCCCAATCAGCCCCAGCATTTT.

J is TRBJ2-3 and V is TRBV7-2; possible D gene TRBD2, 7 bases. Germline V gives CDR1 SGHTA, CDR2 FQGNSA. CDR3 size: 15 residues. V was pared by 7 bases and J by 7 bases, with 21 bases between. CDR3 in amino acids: CASNQKRSGGNTQYF. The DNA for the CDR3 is TGTGCCAGCAACCAGAAGAGGTCGGGGGGCAATACGCAGTATTTT.

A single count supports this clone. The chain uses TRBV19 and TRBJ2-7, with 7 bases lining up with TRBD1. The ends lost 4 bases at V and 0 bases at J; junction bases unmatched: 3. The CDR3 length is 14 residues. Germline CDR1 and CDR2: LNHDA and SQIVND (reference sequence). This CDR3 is CASSTDRDSYEQYF. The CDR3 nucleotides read TGTGCCAGTAGTACTGACAGGGACTCCTACGAGCAGTACTTC.

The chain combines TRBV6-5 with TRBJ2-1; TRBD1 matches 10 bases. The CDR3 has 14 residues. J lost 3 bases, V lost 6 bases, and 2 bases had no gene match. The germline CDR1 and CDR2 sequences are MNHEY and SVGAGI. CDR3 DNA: TGTGCCAGCAGCGACAGGGGGCTCTACAATGAGCAGTTCTTC. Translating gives CASSDRGLYNEQFF.

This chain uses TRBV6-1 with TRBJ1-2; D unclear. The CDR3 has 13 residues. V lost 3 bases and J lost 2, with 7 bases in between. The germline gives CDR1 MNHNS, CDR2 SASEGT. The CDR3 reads CASSEAGNYGYTF. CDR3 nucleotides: TGTGCCAGCAGTGAGGCAGGAAACTATGGCTACACCTTC.

The CDR3 is CASSYSFSGTGQGYTF. Written as DNA, the CDR3 is TGTGCCAGCAGTTACTCGTTCTCGGGAACAGGGCAGGGCTACACCTTC. The chain uses TRBV6-5 and TRBJ1-2; D possibly corresponds to TRBD1 (6 bases). V was trimmed by 0 bases and J by 8 bases, leaving 19 bases between them. In germline, CDR1 is MNHEY, CDR2 SVGAGI. The CDR3 is 16 amino acids.

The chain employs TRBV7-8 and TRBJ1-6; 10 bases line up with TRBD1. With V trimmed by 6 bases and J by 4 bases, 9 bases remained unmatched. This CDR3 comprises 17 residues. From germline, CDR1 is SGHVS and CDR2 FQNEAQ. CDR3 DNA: TGTGCCAGCAGGGGGGGACAGGGGAAATATTATAATTCACCCCTCCACTTT. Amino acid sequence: CASRGGQGKYYNSPLHF.

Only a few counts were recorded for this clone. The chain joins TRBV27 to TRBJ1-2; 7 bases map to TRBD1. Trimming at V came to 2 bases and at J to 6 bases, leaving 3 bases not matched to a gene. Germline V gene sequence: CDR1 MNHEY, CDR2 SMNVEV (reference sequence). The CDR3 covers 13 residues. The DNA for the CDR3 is TGTGCCAGCAGTTTAAGGGACAGTAATGGCTACACCTTC. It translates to CASSLRDSNGYTF.

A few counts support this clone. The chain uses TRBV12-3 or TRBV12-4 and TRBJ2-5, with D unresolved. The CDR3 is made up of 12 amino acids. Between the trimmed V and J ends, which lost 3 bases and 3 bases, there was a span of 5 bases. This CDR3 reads CASSFREETQYF. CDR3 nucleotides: TGTGCCAGCAGTTTTCGGGAAGAGACCCAGTACTTC.

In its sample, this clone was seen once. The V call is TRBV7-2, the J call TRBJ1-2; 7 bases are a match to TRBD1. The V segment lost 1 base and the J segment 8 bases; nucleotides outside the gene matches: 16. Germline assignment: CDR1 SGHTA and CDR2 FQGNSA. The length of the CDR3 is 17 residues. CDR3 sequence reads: CASSLVGGGRGAFGYTF. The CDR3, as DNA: TGTGCCAGCAGCTTAGTAGGGGGCGGCAGGGGGGCTTTCGGCTACACCTTC.

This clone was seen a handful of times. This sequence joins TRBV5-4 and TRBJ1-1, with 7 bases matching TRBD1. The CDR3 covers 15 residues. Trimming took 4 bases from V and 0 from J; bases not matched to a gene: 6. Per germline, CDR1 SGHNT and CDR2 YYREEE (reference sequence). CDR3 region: CASSDVTGLNTEAFF. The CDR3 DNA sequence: TGTGCCAGCAGCGATGTGACAGGGTTGAACACTGAAGCTTTCTTT.

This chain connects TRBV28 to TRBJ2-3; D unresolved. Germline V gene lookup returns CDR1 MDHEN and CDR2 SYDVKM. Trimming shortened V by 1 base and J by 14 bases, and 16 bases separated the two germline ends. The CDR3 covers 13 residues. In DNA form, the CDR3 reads TGTGCCAGCAGTTTATCCATACCAGGATGGTCGTATTTT. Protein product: CASSLSIPGWSYF.

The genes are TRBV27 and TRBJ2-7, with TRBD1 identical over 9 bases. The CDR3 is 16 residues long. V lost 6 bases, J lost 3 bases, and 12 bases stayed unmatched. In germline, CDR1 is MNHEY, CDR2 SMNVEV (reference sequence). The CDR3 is CASSHPPGQGIYEQYF. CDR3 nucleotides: TGTGCCAGCAGCCACCCTCCGGGACAGGGAATCTACGAGCAGTACTTC.

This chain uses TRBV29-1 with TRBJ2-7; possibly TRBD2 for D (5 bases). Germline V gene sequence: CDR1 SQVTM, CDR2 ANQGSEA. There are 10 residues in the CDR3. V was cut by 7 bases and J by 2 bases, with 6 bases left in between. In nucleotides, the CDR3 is TGCAGCGCCGGGACCTACGAGCAGTACTTC. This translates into CSAGTYEQYF.

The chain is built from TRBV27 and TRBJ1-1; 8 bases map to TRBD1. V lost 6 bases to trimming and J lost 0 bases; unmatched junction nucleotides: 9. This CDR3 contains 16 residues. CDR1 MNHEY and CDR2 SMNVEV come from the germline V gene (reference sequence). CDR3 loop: CASSITGGKMNTEAFF. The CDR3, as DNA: TGTGCCAGCAGCATAACAGGGGGTAAAATGAACACTGAAGCTTTCTTT.

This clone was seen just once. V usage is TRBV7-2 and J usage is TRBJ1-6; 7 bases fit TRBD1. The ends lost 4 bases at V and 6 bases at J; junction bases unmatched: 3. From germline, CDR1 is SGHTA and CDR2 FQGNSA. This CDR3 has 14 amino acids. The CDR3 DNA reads TGTGCCAGCAGCTCCCGGGACAGTAATTCACCCCTCCACTTT. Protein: CASSSRDSNSPLHF.

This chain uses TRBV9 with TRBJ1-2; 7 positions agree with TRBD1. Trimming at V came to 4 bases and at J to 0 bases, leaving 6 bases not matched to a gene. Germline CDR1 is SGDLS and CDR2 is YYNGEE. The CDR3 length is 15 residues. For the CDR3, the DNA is TGTGCCAGCAGCCCCTCCGGGACAGCTAACTATGGCTACACCTTC. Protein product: CASSPSGTANYGYTF.

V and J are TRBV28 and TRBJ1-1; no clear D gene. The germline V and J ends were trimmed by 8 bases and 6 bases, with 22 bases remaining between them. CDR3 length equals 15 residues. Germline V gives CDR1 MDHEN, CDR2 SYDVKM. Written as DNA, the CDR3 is TGTGCCAGCTTGCATTGGAGAGGGCATAAGGCTGAAGCTTTCTTT. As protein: CASLHWRGHKAEAFF.

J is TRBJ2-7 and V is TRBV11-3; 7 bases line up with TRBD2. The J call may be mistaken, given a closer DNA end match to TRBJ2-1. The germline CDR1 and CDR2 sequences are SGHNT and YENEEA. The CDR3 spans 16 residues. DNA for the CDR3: TGTGCCAGCGCTAGGGGAGGGTCCGCCTCCTACAATGAGCAGTTCTTC. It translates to CASARGGSASYNEQFF.